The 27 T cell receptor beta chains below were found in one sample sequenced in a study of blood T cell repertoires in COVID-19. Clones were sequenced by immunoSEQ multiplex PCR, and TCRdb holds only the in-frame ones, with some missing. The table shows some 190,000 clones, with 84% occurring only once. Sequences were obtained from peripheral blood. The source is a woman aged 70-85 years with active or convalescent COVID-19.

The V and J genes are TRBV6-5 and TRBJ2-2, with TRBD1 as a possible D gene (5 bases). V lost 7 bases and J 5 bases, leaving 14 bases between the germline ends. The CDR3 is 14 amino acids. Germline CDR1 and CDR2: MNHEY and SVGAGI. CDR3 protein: CASNPPGPTGELFF. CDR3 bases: TGTGCCAGCAACCCCCCAGGGCCTACCGGGGAGCTGTTTTTT.

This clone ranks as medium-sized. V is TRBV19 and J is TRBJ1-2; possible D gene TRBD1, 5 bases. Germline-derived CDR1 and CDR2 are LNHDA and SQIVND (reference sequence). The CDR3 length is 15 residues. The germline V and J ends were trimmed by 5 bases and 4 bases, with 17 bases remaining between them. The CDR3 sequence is CASSVKRQHSYGYTF. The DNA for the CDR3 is TGTGCCAGTAGTGTAAAACGACAGCACTCCTATGGCTACACCTTC.

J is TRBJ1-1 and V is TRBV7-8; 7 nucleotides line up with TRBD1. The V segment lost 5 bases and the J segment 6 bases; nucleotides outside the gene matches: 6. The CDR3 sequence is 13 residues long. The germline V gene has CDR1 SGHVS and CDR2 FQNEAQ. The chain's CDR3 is CASSHRGAAEAFF. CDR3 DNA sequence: TGTGCCAGCAGCCACAGGGGAGCGGCTGAAGCTTTCTTT.

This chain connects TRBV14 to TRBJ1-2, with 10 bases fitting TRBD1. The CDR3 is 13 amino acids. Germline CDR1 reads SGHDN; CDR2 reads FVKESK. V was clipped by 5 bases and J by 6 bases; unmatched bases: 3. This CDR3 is CASSDRGQDGYTF. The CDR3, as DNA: TGTGCCAGCAGCGACAGGGGGCAGGATGGCTACACCTTC.

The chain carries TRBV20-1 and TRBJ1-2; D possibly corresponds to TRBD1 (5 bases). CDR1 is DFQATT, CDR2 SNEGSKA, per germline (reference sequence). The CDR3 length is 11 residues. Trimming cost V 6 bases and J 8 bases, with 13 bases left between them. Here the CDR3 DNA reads TGCAGTGCCCGGTTGCGGGACGGCTACACCTTC. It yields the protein CSARLRDGYTF.

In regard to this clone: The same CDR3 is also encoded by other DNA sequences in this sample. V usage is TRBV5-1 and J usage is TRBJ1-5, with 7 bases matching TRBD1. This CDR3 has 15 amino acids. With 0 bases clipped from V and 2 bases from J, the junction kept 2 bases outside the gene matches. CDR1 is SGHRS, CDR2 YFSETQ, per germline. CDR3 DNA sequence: TGCGCCAGCAGCTTGGGACAGGGAGGCAATCAGCCCCAGCATTTT. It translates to CASSLGQGGNQPQHF.

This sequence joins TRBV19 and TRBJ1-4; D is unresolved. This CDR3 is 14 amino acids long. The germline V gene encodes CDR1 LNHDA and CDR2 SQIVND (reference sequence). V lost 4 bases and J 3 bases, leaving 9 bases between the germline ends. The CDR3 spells CASSNGGANEKLFF. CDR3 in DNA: TGTGCCAGTAGTAACGGCGGGGCTAATGAAAAACTGTTTTTT.

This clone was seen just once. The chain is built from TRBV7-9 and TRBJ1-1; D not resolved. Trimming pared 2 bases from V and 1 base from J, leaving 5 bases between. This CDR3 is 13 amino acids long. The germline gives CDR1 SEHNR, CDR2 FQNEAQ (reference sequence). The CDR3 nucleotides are TGTGCCAGCAGCTTAATCGGGAACACTGAAGCTTTCTTT. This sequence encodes CASSLIGNTEAFF.

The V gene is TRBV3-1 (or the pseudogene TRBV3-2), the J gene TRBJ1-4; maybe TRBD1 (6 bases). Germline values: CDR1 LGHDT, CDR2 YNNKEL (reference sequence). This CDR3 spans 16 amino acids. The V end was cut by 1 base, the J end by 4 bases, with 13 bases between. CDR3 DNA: TGTGCCAGCAGCCAAGGCGTAAGGGGGATTAATGAAAAACTGTTTTTT. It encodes CASSQGVRGINEKLFF.

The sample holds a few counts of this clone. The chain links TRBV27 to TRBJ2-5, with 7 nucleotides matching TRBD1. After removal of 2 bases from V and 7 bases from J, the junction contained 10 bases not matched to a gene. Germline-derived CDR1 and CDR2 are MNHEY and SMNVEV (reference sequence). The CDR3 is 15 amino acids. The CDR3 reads CASSLNRDSLGTQYF. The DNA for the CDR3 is TGTGCCAGCAGTTTAAATCGGGACAGTCTCGGGACCCAGTACTTC.

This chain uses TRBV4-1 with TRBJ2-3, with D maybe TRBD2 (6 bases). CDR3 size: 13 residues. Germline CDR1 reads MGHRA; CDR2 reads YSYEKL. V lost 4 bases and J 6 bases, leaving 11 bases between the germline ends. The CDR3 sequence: CASSPPSVDTQYF. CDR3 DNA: TGCGCCAGCAGCCCCCCTAGCGTGGATACGCAGTATTTT.

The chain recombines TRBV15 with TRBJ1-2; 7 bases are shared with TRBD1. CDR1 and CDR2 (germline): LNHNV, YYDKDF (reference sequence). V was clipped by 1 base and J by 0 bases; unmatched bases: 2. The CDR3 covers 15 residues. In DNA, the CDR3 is TGTGCCACCAGCAGAGCGGGACAGACTAACTATGGCTACACCTTC. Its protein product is CATSRAGQTNYGYTF.

The DNA of the CDR3 is TGTGCCAGCAGCCAGCGAGGGGCGGAGGGAGCTTTCTTT. Encoded protein: CASSQRGAEGAFF. The V and J genes are TRBV3-1 (or the pseudogene TRBV3-2) and TRBJ1-1, with a weak D call TRBD1 (5 bases). Germline CDR1 is LGHDT and CDR2 is YNNKEL (reference sequence). V gave up 3 bases and J gave up 10 bases, with 15 bases separating them. This CDR3 has 13 amino acids.

CDR3 protein: CASSLARIHYEQYF. CDR3 nucleotides: TGTGCCAGCAGTTTGGCCCGTATCCACTACGAGCAGTACTTC. The chain carries TRBV28 and TRBJ2-7; D is unclear. The CDR3 totals 14 residues. Germline V CDR1 and CDR2: MDHEN, SYDVKM. Trimming cost V 3 bases and J 3 bases, with 12 bases left between them.

The CDR3 DNA reads TGTGCCACCAACCGGGACACGAACACTGAAGCTTTCTTT. Protein product: CATNRDTNTEAFF. This rearrangement joins TRBV12-3 or TRBV12-4 to TRBJ1-1, with D possibly TRBD1 on 6 matching bases. V was trimmed by 10 bases and J by 1 base, leaving 13 bases between them. The CDR3 extends over 13 amino acids.

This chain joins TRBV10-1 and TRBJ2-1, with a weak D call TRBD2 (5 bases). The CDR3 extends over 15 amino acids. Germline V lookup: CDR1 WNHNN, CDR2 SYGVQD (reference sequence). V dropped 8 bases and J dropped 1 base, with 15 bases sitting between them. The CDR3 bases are TGCGCCAGCGCCCCCAGCGGAGGATCCTACAATGAGCAGTTCTTC. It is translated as CASAPSGGSYNEQFF.

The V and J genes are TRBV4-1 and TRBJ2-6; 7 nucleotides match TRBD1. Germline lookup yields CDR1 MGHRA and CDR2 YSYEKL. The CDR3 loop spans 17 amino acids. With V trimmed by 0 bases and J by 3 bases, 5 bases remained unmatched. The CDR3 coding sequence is TGCGCCAGCAGCCAAGAGAAGGGGGCAAGTGGGGCCAACGTCCTGACTTTC. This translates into CASSQEKGASGANVLTF.

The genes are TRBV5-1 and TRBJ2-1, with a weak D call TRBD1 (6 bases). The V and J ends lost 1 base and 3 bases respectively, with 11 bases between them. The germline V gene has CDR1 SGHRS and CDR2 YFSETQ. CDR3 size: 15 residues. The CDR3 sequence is CASSLTGYSYNEQFF. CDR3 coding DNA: TGCGCCAGCAGCTTGACAGGGTACAGCTACAATGAGCAGTTCTTC.

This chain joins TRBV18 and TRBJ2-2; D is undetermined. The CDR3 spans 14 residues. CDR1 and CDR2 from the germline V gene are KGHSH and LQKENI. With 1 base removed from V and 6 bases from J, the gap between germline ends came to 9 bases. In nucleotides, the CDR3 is TGTGCCAGCTCACCACAGTCGGTGGCCGGGGAGCTGTTTTTT. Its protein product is CASSPQSVAGELFF.

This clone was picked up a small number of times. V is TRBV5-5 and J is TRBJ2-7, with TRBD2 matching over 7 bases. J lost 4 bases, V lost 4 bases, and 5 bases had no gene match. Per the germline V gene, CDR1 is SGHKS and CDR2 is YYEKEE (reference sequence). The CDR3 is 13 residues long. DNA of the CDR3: TGTGCCAGCAGCAGGGGAGGGGAGTACGAGCAGTACTTC. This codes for CASSRGGEYEQYF.

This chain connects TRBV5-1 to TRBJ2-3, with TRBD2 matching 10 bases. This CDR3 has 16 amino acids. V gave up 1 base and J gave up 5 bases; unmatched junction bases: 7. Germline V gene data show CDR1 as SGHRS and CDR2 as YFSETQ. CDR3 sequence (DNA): TGCGCCAGCAGCTTGTTGAGCGGGAGGGCCATAGATACGCAGTATTTT. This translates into CASSLLSGRAIDTQYF.

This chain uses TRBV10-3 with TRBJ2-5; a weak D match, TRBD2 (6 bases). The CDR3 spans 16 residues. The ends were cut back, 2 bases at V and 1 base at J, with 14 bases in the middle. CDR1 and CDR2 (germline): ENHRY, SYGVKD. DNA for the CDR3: TGTGCCATCAGTGAGGGGGACTTCCTCGGCCAAGAGACCCAGTACTTC. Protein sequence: CAISEGDFLGQETQYF.

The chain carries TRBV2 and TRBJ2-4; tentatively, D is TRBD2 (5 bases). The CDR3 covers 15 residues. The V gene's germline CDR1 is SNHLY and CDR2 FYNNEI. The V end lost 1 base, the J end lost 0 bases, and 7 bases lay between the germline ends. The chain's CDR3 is CASSEGRVAKNIQYF. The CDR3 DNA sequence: TGTGCCAGCAGTGAAGGGCGGGTAGCCAAAAACATTCAGTACTTC. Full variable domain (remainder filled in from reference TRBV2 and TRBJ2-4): EPEVTQTPSHQVTQMGQEVILRCVPISNHLYFYWYRQILGQKVEFLVSFYNNEISEKSEIFDDQFSVERPDGSNFTLKIRSTKLEDSAMYFCASSEGRVAKNIQYFGAGTRLSVL.

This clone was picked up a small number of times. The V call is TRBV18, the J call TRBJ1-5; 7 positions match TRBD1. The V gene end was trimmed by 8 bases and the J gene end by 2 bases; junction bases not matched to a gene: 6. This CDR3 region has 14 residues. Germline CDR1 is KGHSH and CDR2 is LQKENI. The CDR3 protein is CASKDDRGNQPQHF. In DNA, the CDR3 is TGTGCCAGCAAAGACGACAGGGGCAATCAGCCCCAGCATTTT.

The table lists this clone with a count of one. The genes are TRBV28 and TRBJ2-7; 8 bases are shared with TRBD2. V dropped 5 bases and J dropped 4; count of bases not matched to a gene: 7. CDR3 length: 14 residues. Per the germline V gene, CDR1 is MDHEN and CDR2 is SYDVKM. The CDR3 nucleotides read TGTGCCAGCAGTCCTCTAGCGGGCTATTACGAGCAGTACTTC. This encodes CASSPLAGYYEQYF. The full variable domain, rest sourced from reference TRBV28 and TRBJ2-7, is DVKVTQSSRYLVKRTGEKVFLECVQDMDHENMFWYRQDPGLGLRLIYFSYDVKMKEKGDIPEGYSVSREKKERFSLILESASTNQTSMYLCASSPLAGYYEQYFGPGTRLTVT.

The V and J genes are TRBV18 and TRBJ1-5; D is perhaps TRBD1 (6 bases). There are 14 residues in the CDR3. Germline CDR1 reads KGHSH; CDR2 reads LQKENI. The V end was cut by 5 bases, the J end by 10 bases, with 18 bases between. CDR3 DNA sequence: TGTGCCAGCTCAGATACAGGGTTTAAGGATCCCCAGCATTTT. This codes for CASSDTGFKDPQHF.

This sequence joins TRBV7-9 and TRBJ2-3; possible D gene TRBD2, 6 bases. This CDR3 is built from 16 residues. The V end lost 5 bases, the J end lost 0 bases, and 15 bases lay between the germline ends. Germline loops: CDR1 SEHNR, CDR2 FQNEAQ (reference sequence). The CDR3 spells CASSPRGRGSTDTQYF. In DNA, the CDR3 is TGTGCCAGCAGCCCCCGCGGGCGGGGAAGCACAGATACGCAGTATTTT.